The clone carrying this TCR beta chain was detected a few times. Its antigen is not identified. The data are from a study of T cells after yellow fever vaccination. Findings and caveats of the study: Clonotypes appearing in both CD4 and CD8 compartments existed, and their share was small.

TCRdb reanalysed the 5' RACE reads using MiXCR and keeps one entry per CDR3 protein. The sample lists about 120,000 distinct CDR3 sequences; over 8% were seen once. V was pared by 5 bases and J by 7 bases, with 14 bases between. The CDR3 sequence is 14 residues long. CDR1 and CDR2 (germline): LNHDA, SQIVND (reference sequence). This receptor was identified in a man between 18 and 35 years old who received the YFV17D yellow fever vaccine. The rearrangement uses TRBV19 and TRBJ2-2; D is uncertain. Here the sequenced sample was CD8+ T cells sorted from PBMCs, taken on the day of the yellow fever booster vaccination. The CDR3 DNA is TGTGCCAGTAGTGCTTATGGACCGAACGGGGAGCTGTTTTTT. This encodes CASSAYGPNGELFF.